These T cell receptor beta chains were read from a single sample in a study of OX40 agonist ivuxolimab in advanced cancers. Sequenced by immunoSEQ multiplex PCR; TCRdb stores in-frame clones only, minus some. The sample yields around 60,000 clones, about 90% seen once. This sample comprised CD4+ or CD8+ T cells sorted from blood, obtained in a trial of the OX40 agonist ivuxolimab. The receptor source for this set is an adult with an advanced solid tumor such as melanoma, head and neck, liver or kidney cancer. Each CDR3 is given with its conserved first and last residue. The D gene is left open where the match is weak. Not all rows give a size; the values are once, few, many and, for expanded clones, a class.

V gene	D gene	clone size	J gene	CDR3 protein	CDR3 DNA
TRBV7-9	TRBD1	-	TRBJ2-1	CASSLGLGQKWFF	TGTGCCAGCAGCTTAGGGTTGGGACAGAAGTGGTTCTTC
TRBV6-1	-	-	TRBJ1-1	CASSGRSYSTEAFF	TGTGCCAGCAGCGGACGCTCCTACTCCACTGAAGCTTTCTTT
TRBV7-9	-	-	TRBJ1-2	CASSPPLRSGKRGYTF	TGTGCCAGCAGCCCCCCCTTACGATCAGGGAAACGGGGCTACACCTTC
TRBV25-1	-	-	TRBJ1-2	CASSLTDGRYTF	TGTGCCAGCAGTCTGACAGACGGCCGCTACACCTTC
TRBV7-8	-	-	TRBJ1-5	CASSLHGRPQHF	TGTGCCAGCAGCCTACATGGAAGGCCCCAGCATTTT
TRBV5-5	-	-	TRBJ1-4	CASSLPGLGEKLFF	TGTGCCAGCAGCCTTCCGGGGTTGGGGGAAAAACTGTTTTTT
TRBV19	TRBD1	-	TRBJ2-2	CASSIGEGTGNTGELFF	TGTGCCAGTAGTATAGGAGAAGGGACAGGGAACACCGGGGAGCTGTTTTTT
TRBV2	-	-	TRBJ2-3	CASSEAGLYTDTQYF	TGTGCCAGCAGTGAAGCTGGGCTCTACACAGATACGCAGTATTTT
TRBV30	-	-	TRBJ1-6	CAWRFPDRRSYNSPLHF	TGTGCCTGGAGGTTTCCCGACAGGCGCTCCTATAATTCACCCCTCCACTTT
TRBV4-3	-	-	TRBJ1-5	CASSQEGGNQPQHF	TGCGCCAGCAGCCAAGAGGGTGGGAATCAGCCCCAGCATTTT
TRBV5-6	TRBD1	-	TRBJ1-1	CASSYGTGAIVEAFF	TGTGCCAGCAGCTACGGGACAGGGGCAATAGTGGAAGCTTTCTTT
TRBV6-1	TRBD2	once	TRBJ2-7	CASSPRTSGRLEQYF	TGTGCCAGCAGTCCCCGGACTAGCGGGAGATTAGAGCAGTACTTC
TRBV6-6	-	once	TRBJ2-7	CASSYGGASYEQYF	TGTGCCAGCAGTTATGGGGGCGCTTCCTACGAGCAGTACTTC